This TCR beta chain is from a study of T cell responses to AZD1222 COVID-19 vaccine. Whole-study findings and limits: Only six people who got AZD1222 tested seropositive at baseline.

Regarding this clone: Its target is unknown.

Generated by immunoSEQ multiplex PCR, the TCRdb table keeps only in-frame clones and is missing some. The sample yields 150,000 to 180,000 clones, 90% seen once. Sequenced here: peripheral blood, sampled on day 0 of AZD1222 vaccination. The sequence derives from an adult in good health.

The CDR3 loop is CASSPTGLALNTGELFF. As DNA, the CDR3 is TGTGCCAGCAGCCCAACGGGACTAGCGCTCAACACCGGGGAGCTGTTTTTT. The chain uses TRBV11-2 and TRBJ2-2; 10 bases are shared with TRBD2. Germline V lookup: CDR1 SGHAT, CDR2 FQNNGV. V lost 5 bases to trimming and J lost 2 bases; unmatched junction nucleotides: 8. The CDR3 length is 17 residues.